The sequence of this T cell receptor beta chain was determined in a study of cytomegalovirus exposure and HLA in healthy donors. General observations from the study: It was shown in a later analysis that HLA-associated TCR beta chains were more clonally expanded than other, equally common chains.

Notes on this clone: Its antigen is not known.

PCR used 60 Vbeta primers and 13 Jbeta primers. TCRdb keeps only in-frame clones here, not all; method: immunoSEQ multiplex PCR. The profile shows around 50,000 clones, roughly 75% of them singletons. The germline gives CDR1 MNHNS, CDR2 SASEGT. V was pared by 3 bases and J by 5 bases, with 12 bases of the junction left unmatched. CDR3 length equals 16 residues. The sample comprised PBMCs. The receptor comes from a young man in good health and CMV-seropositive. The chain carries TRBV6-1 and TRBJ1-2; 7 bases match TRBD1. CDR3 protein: CASSEGQLPNSYGYTF. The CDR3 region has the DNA TGTGCCAGCAGTGAGGGACAGCTTCCTAATTCTTATGGCTACACCTTC.